This T cell receptor (beta chain) came from a study of OX40 agonist ivuxolimab in advanced cancers. The CDR3 is made up of 15 amino acids. Germline V gives CDR1 LNHDA, CDR2 SQIVND (reference sequence). V gave up 6 bases and J gave up 0 bases; unmatched junction bases: 3. Produced via immunoSEQ multiplex PCR; TCRdb's table is partial and in-frame only. The repertoire holds approximately 50,000 clones, with roughly 89% as singletons. The clonotype comes from an adult with an advanced solid tumor such as melanoma, head and neck, liver or kidney cancer. This sample comprised CD4+ or CD8+ T cells sorted from blood, obtained in a trial of the OX40 agonist ivuxolimab. The genes are TRBV19 and TRBJ2-2, with 8 bases matching TRBD1. CDR3 in amino acids: CASRSGGANTGELFF. The CDR3 DNA reads as TGTGCCAGTAGATCAGGGGGCGCGAACACCGGGGAGCTGTTTTTT. The full variable domain, completed using reference TRBV19 and TRBJ2-2, is DGGITQSPKYLFRKEGQNVTLSCEQNLNHDAMYWYRQDPGQGLRLIYYSQIVNDFQKGDIAEGYSVSREKKESFPLTVTSAQKNPTAFYLCASRSGGANTGELFFGEGSRLTVL.